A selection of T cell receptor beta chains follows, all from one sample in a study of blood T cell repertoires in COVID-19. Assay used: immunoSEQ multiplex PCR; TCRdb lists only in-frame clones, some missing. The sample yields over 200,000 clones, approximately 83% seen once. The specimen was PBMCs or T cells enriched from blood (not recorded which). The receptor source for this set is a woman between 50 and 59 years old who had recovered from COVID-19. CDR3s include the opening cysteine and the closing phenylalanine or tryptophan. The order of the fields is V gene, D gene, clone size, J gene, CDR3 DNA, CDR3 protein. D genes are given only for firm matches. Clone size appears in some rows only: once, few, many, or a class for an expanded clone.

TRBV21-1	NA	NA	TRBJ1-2	TGTGCCAGCAGCATAGGGACAGGGGGCTCCTTGAACTATGGCTACACCTTC	CASSIGTGGSLNYGYTF
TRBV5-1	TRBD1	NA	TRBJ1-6	TGCGCCAGCAGCGGGGACAGCAAATCTTCACCCCTCCACTTT	CASSGDSKSSPLHF
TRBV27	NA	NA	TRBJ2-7	TGTGCCAGCAGACGTCCGGGGGACTCCTACGAGCAGTACTTC	CASRRPGDSYEQYF
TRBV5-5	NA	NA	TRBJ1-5	TGTGCCAGCAGCCTAGCTCGGGACACCAATCAGCCCCAGCATTTT	CASSLARDTNQPQHF
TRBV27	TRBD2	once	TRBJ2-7	TGTGCCAGCAGCCGATACGGGACTAAGAGCTCCTACGAGCAGTACTTC	CASSRYGTKSSYEQYF
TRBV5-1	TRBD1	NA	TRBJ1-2	TGCGCCAGCAGAGACAGGGCCGATGGCTACACCTTC	CASRDRADGYTF
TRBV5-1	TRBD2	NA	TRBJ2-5	TGCGCCAGCAGCTTGGTGCTAGCGGGAAGGCAAGAGACCCAGTACTTC	CASSLVLAGRQETQYF
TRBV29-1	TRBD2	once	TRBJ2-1	TGCAGCGTTGAAGATCGGCGCGGGAGGGCCTACAATGAGCAGTTCTTC	CSVEDRRGRAYNEQFF
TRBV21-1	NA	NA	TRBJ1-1	TGTGCCAGCAGCAAATCGGAGGGGCCCACTGAAGCTTTCTTT	CASSKSEGPTEAFF
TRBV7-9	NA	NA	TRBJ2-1	TGTGCCAGCAGCTTAGGGCAGGGTGGGCCCTTTTACTACAATGAGCAGTTCTTC	CASSLGQGGPFYYNEQFF
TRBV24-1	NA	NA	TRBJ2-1	TGTGCCACCAGTGATTGGGTCAGGGCCAATGAGCAGTTCTTC	CATSDWVRANEQFF
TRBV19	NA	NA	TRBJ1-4	TGTGCCAGTAGTATAGTGGGGGGAAGTAATGAAAAACTGTTTTTT	CASSIVGGSNEKLFF
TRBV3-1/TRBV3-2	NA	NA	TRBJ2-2	TGTGCCAGCAGCCCTAGTGCTAGCAGCGGGGAGCTGTTTTTT	CASSPSASSGELFF
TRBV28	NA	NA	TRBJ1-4	TGTGCCAGCAGGGGAAATCAGGGGCAGAATGAAAAACTGTTTTTT	CASRGNQGQNEKLFF
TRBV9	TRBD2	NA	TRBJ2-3	TGTGCCAGCAGCGTAGCGGGCGGGAGAGGGGATACGCAGTATTTT	CASSVAGGRGDTQYF
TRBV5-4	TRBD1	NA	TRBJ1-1	TGTGCCAGCAGCCTGGGACAGTCTAATATGAACACTGAAGCTTTCTTT	CASSLGQSNMNTEAFF
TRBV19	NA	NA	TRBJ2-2	TGTGCCAGTAGTATAGACGGACTATCTACCCACTCGAACACCGGGGAGCTGTTTTTT	CASSIDGLSTHSNTGELFF
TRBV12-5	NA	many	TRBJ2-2	TGTGCTAGTGGCCTCTCATATATCGGGGTCGCCGGGGAGCTGTTTTTT	CASGLSYIGVAGELFF
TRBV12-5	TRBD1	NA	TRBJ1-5	TGTGCTAGTGGTTTGGGACAGGGAAGTCAGCCCCAGCATTTT	CASGLGQGSQPQHF
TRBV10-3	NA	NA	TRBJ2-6	TGTGCCATCAGTGAGTCTAGGGGCAGCTCTGGGGCCAACGTCCTGACTTTC	CAISESRGSSGANVLTF
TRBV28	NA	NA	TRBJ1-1	TGTGCCAGCAGTTTATGGACGGGGGAGAACACTGAAGCTTTCTTT	CASSLWTGENTEAFF
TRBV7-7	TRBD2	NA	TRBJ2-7	TGTGCTAGCAGCTCGGGACTAGCGGGAGTGTCTGAGCAGTACTTC	CASSSGLAGVSEQYF
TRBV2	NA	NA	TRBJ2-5	TGTGCCAGCAGTGGTTCAGGGACCCAGTACTTC	CASSGSGTQYF
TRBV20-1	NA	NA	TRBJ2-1	TGCAGTGCCAGACCCGTCGGGGAGCAGTTCTTC	CSARPVGEQFF
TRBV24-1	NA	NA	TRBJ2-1	TGTGCCACCAGTGGTGGAGCCCGATTGTCGGGGTACAATGAGCAGTTCTTC	CATSGGARLSGYNEQFF
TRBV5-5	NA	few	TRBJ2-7	TGTGCCAGCAGCCCCGCCCGGGCAGGGGTAAACGAGCAGTACTTC	CASSPARAGVNEQYF
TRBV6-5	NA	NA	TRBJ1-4	TGTGCCAGCCGCGGGGGCGGAACGGGGGAAAAACTGTTTTTT	CASRGGGTGEKLFF
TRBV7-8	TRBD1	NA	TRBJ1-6	TGTGCCAGCAGCCTTGACAGGGAAAAGGGTTCACCCCTCCACTTT	CASSLDREKGSPLHF
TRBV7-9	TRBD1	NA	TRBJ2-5	TGTGCCAGCAGCTTAGGAGGGGGCGGCGAGACCCAGTACTTC	CASSLGGGGETQYF
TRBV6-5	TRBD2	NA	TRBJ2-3	TGTGCCAGCATAGCGGGAAACACAGATACGCAGTATTTT	CASIAGNTDTQYF
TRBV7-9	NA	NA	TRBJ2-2	TGTGCCAGCAGCTTCGACACGCTGACCGGGGAGCTGTTTTTT	CASSFDTLTGELFF
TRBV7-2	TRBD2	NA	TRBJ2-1	TGTGCCAGCAGACCCGGAGCAGCGGGGCCTTCCTACAATGAGCAGTTCTTC	CASRPGAAGPSYNEQFF
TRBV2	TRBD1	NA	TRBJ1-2	TGTGCCAGCAACACCGGGACAGGGGATGGCTACACCTTC	CASNTGTGDGYTF
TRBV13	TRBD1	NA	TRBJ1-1	TGTGCCAGCAGCAGCAGGACAGGGTGGACTGAAGCTTTCTTT	CASSSRTGWTEAFF
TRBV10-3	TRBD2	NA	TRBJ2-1	TGTGCCATCAGTCCCTCTCGCGGGAGATTCTACAATGAGCAGTTCTTC	CAISPSRGRFYNEQFF
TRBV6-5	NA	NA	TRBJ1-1	TGTGCCAGCAGTTATCAGATCCGGGGAAGGGACACTGAAGCTTTCTTT	CASSYQIRGRDTEAFF
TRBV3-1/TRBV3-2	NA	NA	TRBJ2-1	TGTGCCAGCAGTTCCCTCCTTTCCGAGCAGTTCTTC	CASSSLLSEQFF
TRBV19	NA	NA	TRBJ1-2	TGTGCCAGTAGCAAGACAGGAGACTATGGCTACACCTTC	CASSKTGDYGYTF
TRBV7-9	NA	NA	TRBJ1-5	TGTGCCAGCAGCCGGGGGGTAAATCAGCCCCAGCATTTT	CASSRGVNQPQHF
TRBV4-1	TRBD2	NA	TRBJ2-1	TGCGCCAGCAGCCATGATCTTTCTAGCGGGAGGGCAGATGAGCAGTTCTTC	CASSHDLSSGRADEQFF
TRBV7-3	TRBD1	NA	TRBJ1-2	TGTGCCAGCAGCTCACCGGGACAGAGTCTCTATGGCTACACCTTC	CASSSPGQSLYGYTF
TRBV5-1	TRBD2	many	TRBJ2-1	TGCGCCAGCAGCCAACGGACTAGCGGGAGGGGAGGGTACAATGAGCAGTTCTTC	CASSQRTSGRGGYNEQFF